Presented here are 26 T cell receptor beta chains from one specimen sequenced in a study of blood T cell repertoires in COVID-19. Profiled with immunoSEQ multiplex PCR; TCRdb holds only in-frame clones, not every one. The sample contains roughly 130,000 clones, roughly 85% of which appear only once. Material: peripheral blood. These receptor sequences come from a man in his fifties or sixties with acute or convalescent COVID-19.

The chain recombines TRBV28 with TRBJ2-3; D perhaps matches TRBD1 (6 bases). CDR3 length: 16 residues. Trimming took 5 bases from V and 4 from J, leaving 19 bases between them. The V gene's germline CDR1 is MDHEN and CDR2 SYDVKM. The CDR3, as DNA: TGTGCCAGCAGTCCACCCGAGCAGGGGTGGGCAGATACGCAGTATTTT. It translates to CASSPPEQGWADTQYF.

This chain links TRBV28 with TRBJ2-1, with TRBD2 matching 11 bases. V trimming: 7 bases; J trimming: 7 bases; junction bases outside the gene matches: 6. The CDR3 spans 14 residues. Germline CDR1 MDHEN, CDR2 SYDVKM. The chain's CDR3 is CASTRTSGRNEQFF. CDR3 nucleotides: TGTGCCAGCACAAGGACTAGCGGGCGAAATGAGCAGTTCTTC.

This clone turned up a few times. The chain employs TRBV4-3 and TRBJ1-1; the D is unclear. This CDR3 has 15 amino acids. Germline lookup yields CDR1 LGHNA and CDR2 YSLEER. Between the trimmed V and J ends, which lost 1 base and 2 bases, there was a span of 11 bases. This CDR3 is CASSQGAALNTEAFF. The CDR3 DNA follows: TGCGCCAGCAGCCAAGGGGCAGCACTTAACACTGAAGCTTTCTTT.

The chain combines TRBV2 with TRBJ1-1; D perhaps matches TRBD1 (6 bases). CDR1 is SNHLY, CDR2 FYNNEI, per germline. The length of the CDR3 is 15 residues. V lost 4 bases to trimming and J lost 7 bases, with 19 bases between them. The CDR3 DNA is TGTGCCAGCAGTGTGGGGGAAGGGACACTCCATGAAGCTTTCTTT. This gives the protein CASSVGEGTLHEAFF.

This clone was seen a single time. Other DNA sequences in the same sample also yield this CDR3. This sequence joins TRBV5-1 and TRBJ1-1; D possibly corresponds to TRBD1 (5 bases). Germline V gives CDR1 SGHRS, CDR2 YFSETQ. The CDR3 is 13 amino acids. V was cut by 3 bases and J by 2 bases, with 8 bases left in between. In DNA, the CDR3 is TGCGCCAGCAGCTCTCAGGGCAACACTGAAGCTTTCTTT. Encoded protein: CASSSQGNTEAFF.

This chain links TRBV30 with TRBJ1-5, with D possibly matching TRBD1 (6 bases). There are 13 residues in the CDR3. V was shortened by 7 bases and J by 4 bases, with 14 bases between the two germline ends. In germline, CDR1 is GTSNPN, CDR2 SVGIG (reference sequence). The CDR3 bases are TGTGCCTATGACCTACAGGGAAATCAGCCCCAGCATTTT. It codes for CAYDLQGNQPQHF.

This chain connects TRBV14 to TRBJ2-3; D not certain. The CDR3 runs 16 residues. Trimming removed 3 bases at V and 0 bases at J, with 13 bases between. Germline CDR1 is SGHDN and CDR2 is FVKESK. Here the CDR3 reads CASSHPGGRSTDTQYF. The CDR3 region has the DNA TGTGCCAGCAGCCACCCCGGCGGCCGCAGCACAGATACGCAGTATTTT. The full variable domain, completed using reference TRBV14 and TRBJ2-3, is EAGVTQFPSHSVIEKGQTVTLRCDPISGHDNLYWYRRVMGKEIKFLLHFVKESKQDESGMPNNRFLAERTGGTYSTLKVQPAELEDSGVYFCASSHPGGRSTDTQYFGPGTRLTVL.

The chain uses TRBV11-2 and TRBJ2-5, with 8 bases matching TRBD2. V shed 0 bases, J shed 6 bases, and the junction held 3 bases outside the gene matches. Germline values: CDR1 SGHAT, CDR2 FQNNGV. There are 14 residues in the CDR3. This CDR3 reads CASSLDPGGQTQYF. In DNA form, the CDR3 reads TGTGCCAGCAGCTTAGATCCGGGGGGGCAGACCCAGTACTTC.

The rearrangement uses TRBV14 and TRBJ2-1; 8 bases are a match to TRBD1. Trimming removed 2 bases from V and 7 bases from J; junction bases left unmatched: 13. The CDR3 length is 17 residues. Germline lookup yields CDR1 SGHDN and CDR2 FVKESK. The CDR3: CASSQRAGRTGRNEQFF. CDR3 nucleotide sequence: TGTGCCAGCAGCCAAAGAGCCGGGCGGACAGGGAGAAATGAGCAGTTCTTC. Full variable domain (missing parts from reference TRBV14 and TRBJ2-1): EAGVTQFPSHSVIEKGQTVTLRCDPISGHDNLYWYRRVMGKEIKFLLHFVKESKQDESGMPNNRFLAERTGGTYSTLKVQPAELEDSGVYFCASSQRAGRTGRNEQFFGPGTRLTVL.

This clone appeared a single time. J is TRBJ1-6 and V is TRBV28, with D unclear. Trimming took 5 bases from V and 9 from J, leaving 11 bases between them. Per germline, CDR1 MDHEN and CDR2 SYDVKM. CDR3 length: 13 residues. The CDR3, as DNA: TGTGCCAGCAGTCCCCAGGAGGTTTCACCCCTCCACTTT. This encodes CASSPQEVSPLHF.

The chain employs TRBV20-1 and TRBJ2-3; TRBD1 aligns across 7 bases. Germline V lookup: CDR1 DFQATT, CDR2 SNEGSKA (reference sequence). V lost 5 bases to trimming and J lost 7 bases; unmatched junction nucleotides: 3. The CDR3 loop spans 11 amino acids. The CDR3 nucleotides read TGCAGTGCTGGACAGGATAATACGCAGTATTTT. Translating gives CSAGQDNTQYF.

This chain uses TRBV29-1 with TRBJ1-2; 8 bases fit TRBD1. Germline-derived CDR1 and CDR2 are SQVTM and ANQGSEA. Trimming removed 6 bases from V and 0 bases from J; junction bases left unmatched: 9. This CDR3 region has 15 residues. The CDR3 region is CSVAGQGGTNYGYTF. In nucleotides, the CDR3 is TGCAGCGTGGCCGGACAGGGAGGCACTAACTATGGCTACACCTTC.

There are a few counts of this clone. V is TRBV5-4 and J is TRBJ2-5; 9 nucleotides line up with TRBD1. Losses at the gene ends were 0 bases for V and 3 bases for J; bases not matched to a gene: 6. Per germline, CDR1 SGHNT and CDR2 YYREEE (reference sequence). The CDR3 is 16 amino acids. CDR3 nucleotide sequence: TGTGCCAGCAGCTTGGGGGACAGGGCAGGTGAAGAGACCCAGTACTTC. Translation: CASSLGDRAGEETQYF. Variable domain in full (rest from reference TRBV5-4 and TRBJ2-5): ETGVTQSPTHLIKTRGQQVTLRCSSQSGHNTVSWYQQALGQGPQFIFQYYREEENGRGNFPPRFSGLQFPNYSSELNVNALELDDSALYLCASSLGDRAGEETQYFGPGTRLLVL.

The chain links TRBV11-2 to TRBJ2-1; TRBD2 aligns across 8 bases. CDR1 SGHAT and CDR2 FQNNGV come from the germline V gene. CDR3 length equals 14 residues. With V trimmed by 5 bases and J by 6 bases, 6 bases remained unmatched. This chain's CDR3 is CASSLAGWVNEQFF. CDR3 nucleotide sequence: TGTGCCAGCAGCCTAGCGGGTTGGGTCAATGAGCAGTTCTTC.

V is TRBV30 and J is TRBJ2-2; the match to TRBD2 covers 11 bases. Germline loops: CDR1 GTSNPN, CDR2 SVGIG (reference sequence). With V trimmed by 0 bases and J by 8 bases, 2 bases remained unmatched. The CDR3 is 14 amino acids. CDR3 coding DNA: TGTGCCTGGAGTGTTTCTAGCGGGAGGGGGGAGCTGTTTTTT. It yields the protein CAWSVSSGRGELFF.

This clone occurred many times. V gene TRBV5-5 combines with J gene TRBJ1-2; 9 bases are shared with TRBD1. Per the germline V gene, CDR1 is SGHKS and CDR2 is YYEKEE (reference sequence). The ends lost 4 bases at V and 1 base at J; junction bases unmatched: 5. The CDR3 extends over 15 amino acids. DNA of the CDR3: TGTGCCAGCAGCGAGACAGGGGGGTTTAACTATGGCTACACCTTC. Residues: CASSETGGFNYGYTF.

This chain connects TRBV5-4 to TRBJ1-1; 9 nucleotides match TRBD1. CDR1 SGHNT and CDR2 YYREEE come from the germline V gene (reference sequence). The CDR3 has 13 amino acids. V was clipped by 3 bases and J by 7 bases; unmatched bases: 4. The CDR3 DNA reads as TGTGCCAGCAGCTCACAGGGGGCAGGTGAAGCTTTCTTT. It yields the protein CASSSQGAGEAFF.

CDR3 region: CASSPGWGGVNTEAFF. For the CDR3, the DNA is TGCGCCAGCAGCCCCGGTTGGGGGGGGGTGAACACTGAAGCTTTCTTT. This chain connects TRBV5-1 to TRBJ1-1, with D tentatively TRBD1 (5 bases). V gave up 4 bases and J gave up 0 bases, with 16 bases separating them. Germline V gene lookup returns CDR1 SGHRS and CDR2 YFSETQ. There are 16 residues in the CDR3.

The chain joins TRBV28 to TRBJ2-1, with TRBD2 matching over 8 bases. The CDR3 has 11 amino acids. Trimming at V came to 4 bases and at J to 15 bases, leaving 5 bases not matched to a gene. Germline V gene sequence: CDR1 MDHEN, CDR2 SYDVKM. In nucleotides, the CDR3 is TGTGCCAGCAGTTCGGGACTAGAGTCGTTCTTC. Residues: CASSSGLESFF.

The sample holds one count of this clone. The chain combines TRBV29-1 with TRBJ1-5; a weak D match, TRBD1 (5 bases). Germline assignment: CDR1 SQVTM and CDR2 ANQGSEA. Between the trimmed V and J ends, which lost 4 bases and 6 bases, there was a span of 13 bases. The CDR3 spans 13 residues. The CDR3 protein is CSVGEGPGQPQHF. CDR3 DNA sequence: TGCAGCGTTGGAGAGGGGCCAGGTCAGCCCCAGCATTTT.

This clone was detected once. The chain has TRBV11-1 and TRBJ2-1, with 14 bases aligning to TRBD2. Germline-derived CDR1 and CDR2 are SGHAT and FQDESV (reference sequence). The CDR3 sequence is 16 residues long. J gave up 9 bases and V 1 base, and 5 bases lay outside the gene matches. Here the CDR3 DNA reads TGTGCCAGCAGCTTAGTTTCTGGACTAGCGGGAGGTGAGCAGTTCTTC. Translation: CASSLVSGLAGGEQFF.

This sequence joins TRBV7-2 and TRBJ1-1; D is unclear. V gave up 7 bases and J gave up 5 bases, with 17 bases separating them. The germline gives CDR1 SGHTA, CDR2 FQGNSA. The CDR3 contains 14 residues. For the CDR3, the DNA is TGTGCCAGCAAAAGTCGTGTTCAAGCGACTGAAGCTTTCTTT. Protein product: CASKSRVQATEAFF.

The genes are TRBV10-3 and TRBJ2-5, with D unresolved. Germline-derived CDR1 and CDR2 are ENHRY and SYGVKD. The CDR3 extends over 13 amino acids. Trimming stripped 7 bases from V and 2 bases from J, with 11 bases between. The CDR3 sequence is CAINVNRQETQYF. CDR3 DNA sequence: TGTGCCATCAATGTTAACAGACAAGAGACCCAGTACTTC.

V usage is TRBV28 and J usage is TRBJ1-4; TRBD1 aligns across 10 bases. Germline CDR1 reads MDHEN; CDR2 reads SYDVKM. The CDR3 length is 15 residues. V lost 8 bases, J lost 3 bases, and 6 bases stayed unmatched. CDR3 sequence (DNA): TGTGCCAGCCGAAGACAGGGGGCAGCTAATGAAAAACTGTTTTTT. It encodes CASRRQGAANEKLFF.

Many counts were recorded for this clone. The V and J genes are TRBV28 and TRBJ1-4; 8 bases align to TRBD1. J lost 6 bases, V lost 2 bases, and 5 bases had no gene match. Germline V CDR1 and CDR2: MDHEN, SYDVKM. This CDR3 comprises 15 residues. The CDR3 nucleotides read TGTGCCAGCAGTTTAGGACAGGGAGGCTATGAAAAACTGTTTTTT. Translation gives CASSLGQGGYEKLFF.

The chain links TRBV11-2 to TRBJ2-2; 12 nucleotides line up with TRBD2. The CDR3 has 16 amino acids. Germline values: CDR1 SGHAT, CDR2 FQNNGV. V was clipped by 0 bases and J by 8 bases; unmatched bases: 4. This CDR3 reads CASSLEASGRAGELFF. The CDR3 nucleotides are TGTGCCAGCAGCTTAGAGGCTAGCGGGAGGGCGGGGGAGCTGTTTTTT.